This T cell receptor beta chain was documented in a study of shared clonotypes between healthy human individuals. As to this clone: What it binds is not known.

Assay: immunoSEQ multiplex PCR; the TCRdb copy retains only in-frame clones and omits some. The sample records about 2.1 million clones, roughly 95% being singletons. The J segment lost 5 bases and the V segment lost 5 bases, leaving 10 bases of the junction unmatched. CDR3 length equals 15 residues. Germline V gene lookup returns CDR1 LNHDA and CDR2 SQIVND (reference sequence). Study conclusions and caveats: Among donors, clonotype sharing was expected to be affected by sequencing depth.

Positive CCR7 selection of CD45RO-negative cells yielded the naive CD8 cells, and terminally differentiated effector memory CD45RA+ cells were excluded. J is TRBJ2-7 and V is TRBV19, with 9 bases matching TRBD2. Sequenced: naive CD8+ T cells from PBMCs. The TCR was taken from a man younger than 35 in good health. Some clones in this sample may be carry-over from other donors' samples. This CDR3 is CASSGRTSVSDEQYF. In DNA form, the CDR3 reads TGTGCCAGTAGTGGCCGGACTAGCGTATCCGACGAGCAGTACTTC.